A selection of T cell receptor beta chains follows, all from one sample in a study of T cell repertoires and HLA-DP antigens. Their antigen targets remain unknown. Only in-frame clones appear in the TCRdb table, and some are missing; sequencing was by immunoSEQ multiplex PCR. The sample holds over 100,000 clones, roughly 92% seen once. Sequenced sample: CD4+ T cells from PBMCs. The receptors originated from a woman aged 18-29 years in good health and CMV-seronegative. Each CDR3 is given with its conserved first and last residue.

j_call,v_call,cdr3_aa
TRBJ2-2,TRBV7-2,CASSRDSTGELFF
TRBJ2-2,TRBV6-1,CATTLASGELFF
TRBJ2-7,TRBV7-2,CASSLEGGTYEQYF
TRBJ1-2,TRBV28,CASSREAGTGYTF
TRBJ2-3,TRBV14,CASSPRVQADTQYF
TRBJ1-4,TRBV6-1,CASSDQQGRGEKLFF
TRBJ2-5,TRBV2,CASSDGRTGGTETQYF
TRBJ2-3,TRBV7-9,CASSLAGLSDTQYF
TRBJ2-2,TRBV2,CASGLDRGNTGELFF
TRBJ1-2,TRBV2,CASSTRQNSNYGYTF
TRBJ2-2,TRBV6-4,CASSDSTGINTGELFF
TRBJ2-5,TRBV11-2,CASSFTVAETQYF
TRBJ1-6,TRBV11-2,CASSFRQGFNSPLHF
TRBJ2-7,TRBV28,CATLSAGRDHEQYF
TRBJ2-7,TRBV7-8,CASSLRGVFQGAYEQYF
TRBJ2-3,TRBV5-6,CASSLGTGSGTDTQYF
TRBJ1-5,TRBV5-8,CASTTGGNQPQHF
TRBJ2-3,TRBV19,CASSKWLAGGDTQYF
TRBJ1-3,TRBV6-5,CASSYTGGYSGNTIYF
TRBJ1-2,TRBV5-4,CASSLGGGRGGHGYTF
TRBJ1-1,TRBV29-1,CSVGGRMNTEAFF
TRBJ2-3,TRBV5-1,CASSLVAGGVDTQYF
TRBJ2-2,TRBV18,CASSRLEVAGNTGELFF
TRBJ2-5,TRBV7-2,CASSLDGGGETQYF
TRBJ1-1,TRBV4-1,CASSQVATIKAFF
TRBJ2-1,TRBV6-6,CASNPTGVYNEQFF
TRBJ2-2,TRBV5-1,CASSLEGTNTGELFF
TRBJ1-5,TRBV7-9,CASSYGGGNQPQHF
TRBJ1-1,TRBV5-8,CASSLAWDRETEAFF
TRBJ2-3,TRBV25-1,CASRFLGLAGGMDTQYF
TRBJ1-2,TRBV10-1,CARVAGSNYGYTF
TRBJ2-2,TRBV5-4,CASRPAGNPNTGELFF
TRBJ2-2,TRBV7-6,CASRSPRGGRGYTGELFF
TRBJ1-1,TRBV11-1,CASSSNKLGEAEAFF
TRBJ2-7,TRBV6-6,CASTRGQGVSYEQYF
TRBJ2-1,TRBV6-5,CASSYSLAGAGEQFF
TRBJ2-7,TRBV28,CASGGGIYEQYF
TRBJ2-3,TRBV7-3,CASSVNSVANTQYF
TRBJ1-3,TRBV15,CATRGVELGGEQIASMGNTIYF
TRBJ2-7,TRBV12-1,CASSPAGYEQYF
TRBJ2-2,TRBV4-2,CASSRRLAGGGGELFF
TRBJ1-2,TRBV2,CASSVTAFVGYTF
TRBJ2-1,TRBV7-3,CASSFDNYNEQFF
TRBJ1-1,TRBV20-1,CSARVEGRF
TRBJ2-3,TRBV4-1,CASSQVGVGDTQYF
TRBJ2-5,TRBV7-9,CASSFYGGEETQYF
TRBJ2-1,TRBV4-2,CASSQATSAGSYNEQFF
TRBJ1-1,TRBV28,CASSSWDRPMNTEAFF
TRBJ2-3,TRBV19,CASSIRSGTDTQYF
TRBJ2-2,TRBV19,CASSITVGRGTGELFF
TRBJ2-1,TRBV7-9,CASRQQGIGQFF
TRBJ2-2,TRBV11-3,CASSLEFPVFDGELFF
TRBJ1-1,TRBV30,CAWMRWRRNTEAFF
TRBJ2-3,TRBV19,CASRGPRRDTQYF